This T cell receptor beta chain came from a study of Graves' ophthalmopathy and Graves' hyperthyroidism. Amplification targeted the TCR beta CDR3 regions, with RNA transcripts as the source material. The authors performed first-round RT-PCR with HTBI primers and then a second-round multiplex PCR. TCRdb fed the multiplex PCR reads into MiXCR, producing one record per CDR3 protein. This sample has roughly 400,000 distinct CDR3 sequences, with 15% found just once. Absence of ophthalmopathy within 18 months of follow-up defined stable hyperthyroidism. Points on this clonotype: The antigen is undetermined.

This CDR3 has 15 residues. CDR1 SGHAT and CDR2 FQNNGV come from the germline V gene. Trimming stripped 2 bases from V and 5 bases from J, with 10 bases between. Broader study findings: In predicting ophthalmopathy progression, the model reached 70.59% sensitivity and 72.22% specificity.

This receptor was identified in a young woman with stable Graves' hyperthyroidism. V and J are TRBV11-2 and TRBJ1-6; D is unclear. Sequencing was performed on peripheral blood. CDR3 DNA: TGTGCCAGCAGCTTATTCTCGGGGAATAATTCACCCCTCCACTTT. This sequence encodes CASSLFSGNNSPLHF.